These T cell receptor beta chains were read from a single sample in a study of beta chain features in type 1 diabetes. TCRdb's copy holds only in-frame clones and misses some; the assay was immunoSEQ multiplex PCR. The table has some 350,000 clones, 8% to 10% seen once. The sequenced material came from central memory CD4+ T cells from blood. These receptors all stem from a young man with type 1 diabetes. The CDR3 runs from the conserved cysteine through the conserved F or W. A D gene is named only where the DNA matches it firmly. Not every row has a clone size; where given, it reads once, few, many or a size class.

>few|TRBV13|.|TRBJ1-1
CASRPRRQGVGTEAFF
TGTGCCAGCAGGCCGCGTAGGCAGGGCGTGGGCACTGAAGCTTTCTTT
>few|TRBV30|.|TRBJ1-1
CAWSAQMNTEAFF
TGTGCCTGGAGTGCTCAAATGAACACTGAAGCTTTCTTT
>.|TRBV2|TRBD1|TRBJ2-7
CASSGQGASEQYF
TGTGCCAGCAGTGGGCAGGGGGCTAGCGAGCAGTACTTC
>.|TRBV27|TRBD2|TRBJ2-5
CASTYRGEGQETQYF
TGTGCCAGCACGTATCGAGGGGAGGGTCAAGAGACCCAGTACTTC
>few|TRBV19|TRBD1|TRBJ1-1
CASEPAGTAEAFF
TGTGCCAGCGAACCCGCGGGGACAGCAGAAGCTTTCTTT
>.|TRBV18|.|TRBJ2-1
CASSPNTDYNEQFF
TGTGCCAGCTCACCCAATACGGATTACAATGAGCAGTTCTTC
>.|TRBV7-2|.|TRBJ1-1
CASSPPGDYTEAFF
TGTGCCAGCAGTCCCCCAGGAGATTACACTGAAGCTTTCTTT
>.|TRBV7-3|.|TRBJ2-7
CASSLLYGDYEQYF
TGTGCCAGCAGCTTATTGTACGGCGACTACGAGCAGTACTTC
>few|TRBV5-4|.|TRBJ1-1
CASSQRPGAAGGEAFF
TGTGCCAGCAGCCAAAGGCCCGGGGCAGCGGGGGGTGAAGCTTTCTTT
>few|TRBV6-6|.|TRBJ1-3
CASSSPLSGNTIYF
TGTGCCAGCAGTTCGCCGCTATCTGGAAACACCATATATTTT
>.|TRBV9|.|TRBJ2-5
CASSPQGYQETQYF
TGTGCCAGCAGCCCACAGGGCTACCAAGAGACCCAGTACTTC
>many|TRBV19|TRBD2|TRBJ2-1
CASSPRLAGGPPSYNEQFF
TGTGCCAGTAGTCCTCGACTAGCGGGAGGCCCCCCTTCCTACAATGAGCAGTTCTTC
>.|TRBV5-4|TRBD1|TRBJ1-5
CASSPGTGDGSNQPQHF
TGTGCCAGCAGCCCCGGGACAGGGGATGGTAGCAATCAGCCCCAGCATTTT
>few|TRBV28|.|TRBJ2-5
CASSSLQGLKETQYF
TGTGCCAGCAGTTCCCTTCAGGGGCTTAAAGAGACCCAGTACTTC
>few|TRBV7-2|.|TRBJ2-3
CASRNITDTQYF
TGTGCCAGCCGTAACATCACAGATACGCAGTATTTT
>.|TRBV7-9|TRBD1|TRBJ2-7
CASSFAWDRGYEQYF
TGTGCCAGCAGCTTCGCTTGGGACAGGGGCTACGAGCAGTACTTC
>many|TRBV27|.|TRBJ2-3
CASSSNLGPSTDTQYF
TGTGCCAGCAGTTCCAATTTGGGTCCTAGCACAGATACGCAGTATTTT
>.|TRBV6-5|TRBD1|TRBJ1-2
CASTDVGQGQDGYTF
TGTGCCAGTACCGATGTCGGACAGGGTCAGGATGGCTACACCTTC
>.|TRBV5-1|.|TRBJ2-7
CASSTDRTSYEQYF
TGCGCCAGCAGCACCGACAGGACGTCCTACGAGCAGTACTTC
>few|TRBV5-6|.|TRBJ2-5
CASSLGGKETQYF
TGTGCCAGCAGTTTAGGAGGGAAAGAGACCCAGTACTTC
>.|TRBV5-1|.|TRBJ2-3
CASSWGDSRRDTQYF
TGCGCCAGCAGTTGGGGGGACTCCCGCAGGGATACGCAGTATTTT
>.|TRBV5-6|.|TRBJ2-2
CASSLRRTGELFF
TGTGCCAGCAGCTTAAGAAGGACCGGGGAGCTGTTTTTT